This paragraph reports one T cell receptor beta chain. The data derive from a study of technical replicates of blood from a handful of donors. This CDR3 is built from 13 residues. Per germline, CDR1 SGHRS and CDR2 YFSETQ. V dropped 2 bases and J dropped 5; count of bases not matched to a gene: 3. The assay was immunoSEQ multiplex PCR, and TCRdb's table has in-frame clones only and misses some. The sample includes about 83,000 clones, 92% of them seen just once. The sequence derives from a human donor in good health. The chain couples TRBV5-1 to TRBJ2-5; 7 nucleotides match TRBD1. Sequenced material: T cells isolated from PBMCs. The chain's CDR3 is CASSLGGFETQYF. CDR3 nucleotide sequence: TGCGCCAGCAGCTTAGGGGGCTTTGAGACCCAGTACTTC.